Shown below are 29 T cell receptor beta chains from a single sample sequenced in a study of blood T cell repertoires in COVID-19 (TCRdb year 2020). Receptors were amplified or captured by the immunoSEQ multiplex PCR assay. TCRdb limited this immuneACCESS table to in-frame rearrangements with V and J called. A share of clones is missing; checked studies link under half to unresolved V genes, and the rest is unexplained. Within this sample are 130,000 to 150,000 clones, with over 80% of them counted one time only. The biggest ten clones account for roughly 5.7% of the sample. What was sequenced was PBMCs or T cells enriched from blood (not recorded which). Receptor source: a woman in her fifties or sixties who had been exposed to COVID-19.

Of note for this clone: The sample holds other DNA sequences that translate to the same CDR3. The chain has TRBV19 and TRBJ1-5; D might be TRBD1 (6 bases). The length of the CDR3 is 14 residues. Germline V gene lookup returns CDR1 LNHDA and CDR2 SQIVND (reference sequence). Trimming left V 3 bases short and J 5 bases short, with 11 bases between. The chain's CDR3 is CASSIRGGDQPQHF. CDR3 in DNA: TGTGCCAGTAGTATCAGGGGTGGCGATCAGCCCCAGCATTTT.

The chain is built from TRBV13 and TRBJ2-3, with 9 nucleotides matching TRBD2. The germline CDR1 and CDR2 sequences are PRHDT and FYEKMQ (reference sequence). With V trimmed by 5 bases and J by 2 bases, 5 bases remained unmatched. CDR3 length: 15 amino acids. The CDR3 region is CASSPRGGDTDTQYF. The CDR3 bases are TGTGCCAGCAGCCCGCGGGGGGGCGACACAGATACGCAGTATTTT.

The CDR3 region has the DNA TGCGCCAGCAGCTCGCGGACAGGGGACTATGGCTACACCTTC. Encoded protein: CASSSRTGDYGYTF. This rearrangement joins TRBV5-1 to TRBJ1-2; 9 bases are a match to TRBD1. The CDR3 has 14 residues. Per the germline V gene, CDR1 is SGHRS and CDR2 is YFSETQ. The V gene end was trimmed by 3 bases and the J gene end by 3 bases; junction bases not matched to a gene: 3.

CDR3 amino acids: CATSGTGGHEQFF. CDR3 in DNA: TGTGCCACCTCCGGGACAGGGGGACATGAGCAGTTCTTC. This sequence joins TRBV10-3 and TRBJ2-1; 11 nucleotides align to TRBD1. V was pared by 10 bases and J by 8 bases, with 7 bases of the junction left unmatched. CDR1 is ENHRY and CDR2 is SYGVKD in the germline V gene. The CDR3 is 13 residues long.

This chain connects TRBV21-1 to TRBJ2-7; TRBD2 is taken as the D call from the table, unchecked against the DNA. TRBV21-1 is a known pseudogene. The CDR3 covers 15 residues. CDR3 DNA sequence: TGTGCCAGCAGCAACTGGGTAGCGGCCTCCTACGAGCAGTACTTC. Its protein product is CASSNWVAASYEQYF.

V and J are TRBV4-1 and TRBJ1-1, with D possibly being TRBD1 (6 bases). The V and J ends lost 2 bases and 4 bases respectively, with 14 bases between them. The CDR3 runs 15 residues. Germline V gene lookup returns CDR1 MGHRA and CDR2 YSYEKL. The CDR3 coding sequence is TGCGCCAGCAGCCAAATCAGGGGTGTCGCCACTGAAGCTTTCTTT. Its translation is CASSQIRGVATEAFF.

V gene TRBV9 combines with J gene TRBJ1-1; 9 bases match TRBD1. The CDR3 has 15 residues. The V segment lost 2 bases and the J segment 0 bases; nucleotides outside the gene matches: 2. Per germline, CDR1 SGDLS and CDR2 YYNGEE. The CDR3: CASSVHRGLNTEAFF. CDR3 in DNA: TGTGCCAGCAGCGTCCACAGGGGGCTGAACACTGAAGCTTTCTTT.

This CDR3 reads CASSSRQGDGYTF. The CDR3 DNA sequence: TGTGCCAGCAGCTCCCGACAGGGGGATGGCTACACCTTC. The rearrangement uses TRBV7-3 and TRBJ1-2; 9 bases match TRBD1. Germline V gene data show CDR1 as SGHTA and CDR2 as FQGTGA. This CDR3 is 13 amino acids long. Germline trimming cut 4 bases from V and 6 bases from J; bases unmatched to any gene: 3.

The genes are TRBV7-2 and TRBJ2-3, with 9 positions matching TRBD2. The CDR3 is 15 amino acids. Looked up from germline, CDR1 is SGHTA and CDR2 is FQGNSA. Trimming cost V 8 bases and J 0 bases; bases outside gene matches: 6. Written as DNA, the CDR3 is TGTGCCAGCCGACCTAGCGGGGCGAGCACAGATACGCAGTATTTT. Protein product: CASRPSGASTDTQYF. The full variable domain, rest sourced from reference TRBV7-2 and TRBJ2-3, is GAGVSQSPSNKVTEKGKDVELRCDPISGHTALYWYRQSLGQGLEFLIYFQGNSAPDKSGLPSDRFSAERTGGSVSTLTIQRTQQEDSAVYLCASRPSGASTDTQYFGPGTRLTVL.

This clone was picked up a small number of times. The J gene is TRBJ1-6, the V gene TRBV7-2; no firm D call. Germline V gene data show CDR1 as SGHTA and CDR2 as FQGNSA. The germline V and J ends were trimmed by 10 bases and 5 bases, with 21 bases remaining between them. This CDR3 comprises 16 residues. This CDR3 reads CATGVSAFRHNSPLHF. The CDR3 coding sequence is TGTGCCACCGGAGTTTCGGCGTTCCGTCATAATTCACCCCTCCACTTT.

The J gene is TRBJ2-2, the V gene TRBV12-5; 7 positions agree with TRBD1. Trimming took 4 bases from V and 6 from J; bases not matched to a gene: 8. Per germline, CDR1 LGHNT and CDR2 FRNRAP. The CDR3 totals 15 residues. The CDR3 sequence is CASGSDRVRSGELFF. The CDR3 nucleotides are TGTGCTAGTGGTTCTGACAGGGTAAGATCCGGGGAGCTGTTTTTT.

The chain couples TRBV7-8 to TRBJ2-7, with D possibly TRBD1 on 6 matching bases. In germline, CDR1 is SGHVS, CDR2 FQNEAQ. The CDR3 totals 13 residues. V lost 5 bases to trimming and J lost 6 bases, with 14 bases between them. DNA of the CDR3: TGTGCCAGCAGCACTTTACAGGGCCGCGAGCAGTACTTC. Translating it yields CASSTLQGREQYF.

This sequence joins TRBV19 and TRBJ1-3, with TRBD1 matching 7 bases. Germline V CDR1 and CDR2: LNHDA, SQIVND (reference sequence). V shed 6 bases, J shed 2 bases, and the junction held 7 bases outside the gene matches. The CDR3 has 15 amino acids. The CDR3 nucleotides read TGTGCCAGTAGCCCCGACAGGGAAACTGGAAACACCATATATTTT. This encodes CASSPDRETGNTIYF.

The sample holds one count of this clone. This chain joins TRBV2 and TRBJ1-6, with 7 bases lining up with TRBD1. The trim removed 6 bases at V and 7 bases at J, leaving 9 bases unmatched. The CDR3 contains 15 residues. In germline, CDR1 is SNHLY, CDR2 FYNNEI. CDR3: CASSRRQGGNSPLHF. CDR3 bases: TGTGCCAGCAGCCGACGACAGGGCGGGAATTCACCCCTCCACTTT. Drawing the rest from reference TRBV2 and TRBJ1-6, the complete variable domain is EPEVTQTPSHQVTQMGQEVILRCVPISNHLYFYWYRQILGQKVEFLVSFYNNEISEKSEIFDDQFSVERPDGSNFTLKIRSTKLEDSAMYFCASSRRQGGNSPLHFGNGTRLTVT.

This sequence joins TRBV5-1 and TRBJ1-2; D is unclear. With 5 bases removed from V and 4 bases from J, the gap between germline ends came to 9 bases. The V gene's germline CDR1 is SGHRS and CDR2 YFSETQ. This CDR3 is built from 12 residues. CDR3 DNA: TGCGCCAGCAGTACAGAGCTCTATGGCTACACCTTC. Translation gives CASSTELYGYTF.

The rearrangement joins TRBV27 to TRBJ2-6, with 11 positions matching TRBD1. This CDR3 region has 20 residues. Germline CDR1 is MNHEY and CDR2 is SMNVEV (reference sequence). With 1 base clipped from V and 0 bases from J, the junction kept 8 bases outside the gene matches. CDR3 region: CASSLFPGQGALSGANVLTF. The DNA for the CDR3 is TGTGCCAGCAGTTTATTCCCCGGACAGGGGGCTCTCTCTGGGGCCAACGTCCTGACTTTC.

The DNA of the CDR3 is TGTGCCAGCAGGGCCCCACGGACTGGCAAAGAGACCCAGTACTTC. Translated, it gives CASRAPRTGKETQYF. The V call is TRBV27, the J call TRBJ2-5; a possible D gene is TRBD2 (5 bases). In germline, CDR1 is MNHEY, CDR2 SMNVEV (reference sequence). The V gene lost 6 bases and the J gene lost 3 bases, with 17 bases spanning the gap. The CDR3 spans 15 residues.

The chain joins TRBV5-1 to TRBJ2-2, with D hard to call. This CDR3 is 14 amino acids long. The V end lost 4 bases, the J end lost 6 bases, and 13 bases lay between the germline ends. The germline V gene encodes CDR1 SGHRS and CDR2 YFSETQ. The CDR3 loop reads CASSLGGASGELFF. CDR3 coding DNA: TGCGCCAGCAGCCTTGGTGGAGCGTCCGGGGAGCTGTTTTTT.

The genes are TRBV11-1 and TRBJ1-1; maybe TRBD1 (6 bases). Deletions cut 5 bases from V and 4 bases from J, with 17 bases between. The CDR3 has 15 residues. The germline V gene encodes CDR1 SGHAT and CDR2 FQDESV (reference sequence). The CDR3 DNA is TGTGCCAGCAGCCCGTGGGGGGGCGTTATCACTGAAGCTTTCTTT. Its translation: CASSPWGGVITEAFF. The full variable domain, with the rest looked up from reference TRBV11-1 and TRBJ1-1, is EAEVAQSPRYKITEKSQAVAFWCDPISGHATLYWYRQILGQGPELLVQFQDESVVDDSQLPKDRFSAERLKGVDSTLKIQPAELGDSAMYLCASSPWGGVITEAFFGQGTRLTVV.

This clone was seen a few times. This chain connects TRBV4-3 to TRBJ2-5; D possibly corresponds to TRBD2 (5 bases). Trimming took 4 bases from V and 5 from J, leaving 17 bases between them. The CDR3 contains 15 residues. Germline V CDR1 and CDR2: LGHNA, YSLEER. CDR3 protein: CASSLVGAPRETQYF. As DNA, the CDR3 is TGCGCCAGCAGCCTGGTGGGAGCGCCCAGGGAGACCCAGTACTTC.

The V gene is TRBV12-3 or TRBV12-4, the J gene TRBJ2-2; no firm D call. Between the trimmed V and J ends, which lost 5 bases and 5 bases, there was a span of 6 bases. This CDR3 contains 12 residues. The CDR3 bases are TGTGCCAGCAGTGTGGCAACCGGGGAGCTGTTTTTT. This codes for CASSVATGELFF.

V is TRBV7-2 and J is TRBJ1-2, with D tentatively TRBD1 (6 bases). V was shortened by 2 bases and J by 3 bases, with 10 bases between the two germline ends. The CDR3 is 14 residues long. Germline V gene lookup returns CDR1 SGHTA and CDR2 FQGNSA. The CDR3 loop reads CASSLRNRDYGYTF. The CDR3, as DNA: TGTGCCAGCAGCTTACGAAACAGGGACTATGGCTACACCTTC.

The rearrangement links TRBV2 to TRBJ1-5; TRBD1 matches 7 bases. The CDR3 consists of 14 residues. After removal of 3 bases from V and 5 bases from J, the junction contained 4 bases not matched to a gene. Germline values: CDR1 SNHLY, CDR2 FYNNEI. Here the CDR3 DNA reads TGTGCCAGCAGTGAGGGACAGACTTATCAGCCCCAGCATTTT. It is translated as CASSEGQTYQPQHF.

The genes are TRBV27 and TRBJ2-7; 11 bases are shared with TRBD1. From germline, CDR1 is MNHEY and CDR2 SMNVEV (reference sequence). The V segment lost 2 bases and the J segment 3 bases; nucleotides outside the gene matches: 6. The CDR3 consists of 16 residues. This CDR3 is CASSLRSGTGGYEQYF. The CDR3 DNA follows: TGTGCCAGCAGTTTAAGATCCGGGACAGGGGGCTACGAGCAGTACTTC.

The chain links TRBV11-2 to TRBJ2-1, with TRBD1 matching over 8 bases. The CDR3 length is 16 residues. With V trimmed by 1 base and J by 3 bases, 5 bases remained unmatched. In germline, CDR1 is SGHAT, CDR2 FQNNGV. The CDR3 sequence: CASSLVAGGNYNEQFF. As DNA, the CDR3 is TGTGCCAGCAGCTTAGTGGCAGGGGGCAACTACAATGAGCAGTTCTTC.

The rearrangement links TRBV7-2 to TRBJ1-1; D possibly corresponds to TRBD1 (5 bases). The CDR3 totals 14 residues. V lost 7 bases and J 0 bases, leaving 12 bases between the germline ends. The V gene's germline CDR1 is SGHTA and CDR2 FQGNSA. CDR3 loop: CASTLDILNTEAFF. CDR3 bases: TGTGCCAGCACCTTGGACATACTGAACACTGAAGCTTTCTTT.

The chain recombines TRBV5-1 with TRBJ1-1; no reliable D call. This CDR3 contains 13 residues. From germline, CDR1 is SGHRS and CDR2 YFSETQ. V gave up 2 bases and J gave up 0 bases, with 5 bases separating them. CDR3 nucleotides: TGCGCCAGCAGCTTACAGATGAACACTGAAGCTTTCTTT. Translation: CASSLQMNTEAFF.

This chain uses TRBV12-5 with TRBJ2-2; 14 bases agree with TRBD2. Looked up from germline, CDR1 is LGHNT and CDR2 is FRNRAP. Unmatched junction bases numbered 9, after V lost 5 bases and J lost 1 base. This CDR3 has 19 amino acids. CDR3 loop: CASGRLGLAGGLNTGELFF. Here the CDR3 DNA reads TGTGCTAGTGGTCGCCTCGGACTAGCGGGAGGACTGAACACCGGGGAGCTGTTTTTT.

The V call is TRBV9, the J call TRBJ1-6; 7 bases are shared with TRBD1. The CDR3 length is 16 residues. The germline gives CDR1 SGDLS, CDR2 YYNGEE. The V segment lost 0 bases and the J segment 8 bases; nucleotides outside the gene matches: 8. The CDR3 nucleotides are TGTGCCAGCAGCGTAGGAACAGGGGCGCCAGATTCACCCCTCCACTTT. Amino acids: CASSVGTGAPDSPLHF.